This T cell receptor beta chain originates from a study of T cell responses to AZD1222 COVID-19 vaccine. From germline, CDR1 is MNHEY and CDR2 SMNVEV (reference sequence). V dropped 0 bases and J dropped 0 bases, with 5 bases sitting between them. The CDR3 consists of 15 residues. TCRdb's table, derived via immunoSEQ multiplex PCR, lists solely in-frame clones and lacks some. The table lists some 180,000 clones, roughly 91% of them singletons. General observations from the study: Spike as a whole was targeted by vaccine-associated CD4 TCRs, dominant at 160-218 and 743-854.

In regard to this clone: No antigen is known for it.

The material sequenced was peripheral blood, taken 28 days after the second dose of the MenACWY control vaccine. This chain joins TRBV27 and TRBJ2-2; D uncertain. The clonotype was recovered from an adult who received the MenACWY meningococcal vaccine as a control. The CDR3 spells CASSLSQPNTGELFF. The CDR3 DNA reads TGTGCCAGCAGTTTATCACAGCCGAACACCGGGGAGCTGTTTTTT.